This T cell receptor (beta chain) derives from a study of shared clonotypes between healthy human individuals. V dropped 7 bases and J dropped 6; count of bases not matched to a gene: 3. CDR3 size: 13 residues. Germline assignment: CDR1 LGHNA and CDR2 YSLEER. Generated by immunoSEQ multiplex PCR, the TCRdb table keeps only in-frame clones and is missing some. The sample has 2,500,000 or so clones, roughly 90% seen once. The receptor comes from a man aged 18 to 30 in good health. Some clones in this sample may be carry-over from other donors' samples. The V gene is TRBV4-3, the J gene TRBJ2-2, with 9 bases that match TRBD2. Sequenced material: naive CD4+ T cells from PBMCs. Noted subset: CD45RA+ positively selected. The CDR3 sequence is CASMREGPGELFF. Here the CDR3 DNA reads TGCGCCAGCATGCGGGAGGGCCCCGGGGAGCTGTTTTTT.